This T cell receptor beta chain was sequenced for a study of T cell changes during pregnancy in multiple sclerosis. This clone occurred once. The CDR3 runs 15 residues. Germline CDR1 MGHRA, CDR2 YSYEKL. V shed 0 bases and J shed 7 bases, with 13 bases lying between them. Method: immunoSEQ multiplex PCR; TCRdb's copy keeps in-frame clones and lacks some. The sample holds under 85,000 clones, roughly 92% seen once. The specimen comprised CD4+ T cells from peripheral blood mononuclear cells, sampled before pregnancy. The receptor was derived from a female donor with multiple sclerosis, enrolled in a pregnancy study. The chain recombines TRBV4-1 with TRBJ1-5; D unresolved. This CDR3 reads CASSQDGGVWQPQHF. CDR3 in DNA: TGCGCCAGCAGCCAAGATGGCGGGGTTTGGCAGCCCCAGCATTTT.